The clone carrying this TCR beta chain was recorded once. The antigen is not known. Repertoires were generated with immunoSEQ multiplex PCR, while TCRdb's copy carries only in-frame clones and drops some. Of a few million clones listed, 85% to 95% are singletons. These data come from a study of shared clonotypes between healthy human individuals. Turning to the study itself: Every donor yielded three CD4 naive, three CD4 memory, two CD8 naive and one CD8 memory plate.

Study outcomes and limitations: Clonotype sharing among donors was expected to depend on sequencing depth.

There were only Caucasian adults among the donors, and all lived in Nashville, Tennessee. Division of CD4+ cells produced a CD45RA+ naive subset and a CD45RA-negative memory subset. The CDR3 extends over 12 amino acids. Trimming took 4 bases from V and 4 from J, leaving 9 bases between them. The germline gives CDR1 SGHNT, CDR2 YYREEE (reference sequence). This sequence originates from a man between 18 and 35 years old in good health. Some clones in this sample may be carry-over from other donors' samples. J is TRBJ2-7 and V is TRBV5-4, with D perhaps TRBD1 or TRBD2 (5 bases each). Sample: naive CD4+ T cells from PBMCs. Subset indicated: CD45RA+ positively selected. This CDR3 is CASSRDLYEQYF. DNA for the CDR3: TGTGCCAGCAGCCGGGACCTTTACGAGCAGTACTTC. The full variable domain, its missing parts supplied by reference TRBV5-4 and TRBJ2-7, is ETGVTQSPTHLIKTRGQQVTLRCSSQSGHNTVSWYQQALGQGPQFIFQYYREEENGRGNFPPRFSGLQFPNYSSELNVNALELDDSALYLCASSRDLYEQYFGPGTRLTVT.